This TCR beta chain was found in a study of blood T cell repertoires in COVID-19. Across the study: In each case, the material was cDNA or gDNA derived from T cells, B-cell-depleted T cells, or PBMCs.

In the study's own analysis: Quantification of nucleated cells was approximated via reference gene primer amplification. The table came from immunoSEQ multiplex PCR; TCRdb's copy has only in-frame clones and leaves some out. Clonal size and the V and J genes are those of that table, whereas D and trimming came from the DNA. This table holds 110,000 to 150,000 clones, 65% to 85% found once. The germline V and J ends were trimmed by 6 bases and 12 bases, with 23 bases remaining between them. CDR3 size: 15 residues. Germline V gene lookup returns CDR1 MNHEY and CDR2 SMNVEV (reference sequence). Sequencing was performed on peripheral blood. The origin of this receptor is a woman between 50 and 59 years old with acute or convalescent COVID-19. This chain links TRBV27 with TRBJ1-4, with D perhaps TRBD1 (5 bases). The CDR3 nucleotides are TGTGCCAGCAGGCCCCCGGGGGTGGGAGTGAGGGAACTGTTTTTT. Translating gives CASRPPGVGVRELFF.